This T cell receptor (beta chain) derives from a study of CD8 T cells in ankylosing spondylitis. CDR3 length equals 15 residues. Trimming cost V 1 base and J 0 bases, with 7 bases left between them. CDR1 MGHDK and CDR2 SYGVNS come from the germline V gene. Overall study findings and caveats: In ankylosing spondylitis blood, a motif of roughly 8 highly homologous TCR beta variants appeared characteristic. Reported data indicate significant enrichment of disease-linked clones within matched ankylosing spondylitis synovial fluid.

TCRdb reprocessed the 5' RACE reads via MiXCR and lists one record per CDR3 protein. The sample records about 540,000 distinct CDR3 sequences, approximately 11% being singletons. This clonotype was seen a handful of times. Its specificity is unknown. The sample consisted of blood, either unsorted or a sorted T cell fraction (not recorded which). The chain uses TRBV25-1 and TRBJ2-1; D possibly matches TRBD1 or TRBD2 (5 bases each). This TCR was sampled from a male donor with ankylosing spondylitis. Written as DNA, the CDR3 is TGTGCCAGCAGTGAATGGGGGTCCTCCTACAATGAGCAGTTCTTC. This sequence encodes CASSEWGSSYNEQFF.